The 18 T cell receptor beta chains below come from one sample, sequenced in a study of T cell responses to AZD1222 COVID-19 vaccine. Method: immunoSEQ multiplex PCR; TCRdb's copy keeps in-frame clones and lacks some. The table lists about 110,000 clones, roughly 87% of them singletons, with about 3.3% in the top ten. The starting material was peripheral blood, obtained on day 0 of AZD1222 vaccination. Receptor source: an adult in good health.

V usage is TRBV9 and J usage is TRBJ1-1; TRBD1 aligns across 10 bases. V shed 0 bases, J shed 0 bases, and the junction held 5 bases outside the gene matches. The CDR3 extends over 17 amino acids. CDR1 and CDR2 (germline): SGDLS, YYNGEE. CDR3 loop: CASSVGGTGAVNTEAFF. The CDR3 DNA reads TGTGCCAGCAGCGTAGGAGGGACAGGGGCAGTGAACACTGAAGCTTTCTTT.

This chain uses TRBV3-1 (or the pseudogene TRBV3-2) with TRBJ1-1, with 7 positions matching TRBD1. This CDR3 is built from 15 residues. The V and J ends lost 4 bases and 3 bases, in that order; junction bases with no gene match: 8. Germline V lookup: CDR1 LGHDT, CDR2 YNNKEL (reference sequence). The CDR3 DNA is TGTGCCAGCAGCCCACGTACTCAGGGGGACACTGAAGCTTTCTTT. Amino acids: CASSPRTQGDTEAFF.

The CDR3 bases are TGCGCCAGCAGCCAATCCCGGGGACATGGGCGGAGTGAAAAACTGTTTTTT. This codes for CASSQSRGHGRSEKLFF. The rearrangement joins TRBV4-3 to TRBJ1-4, with D maybe TRBD1 (6 bases). V lost 2 bases and J 7 bases, leaving 20 bases between the germline ends. This CDR3 spans 17 amino acids. From germline, CDR1 is LGHNA and CDR2 YSLEER.

The sample holds one count of this clone. The CDR3 reads CASSRTLRIQPQHF. Here the CDR3 DNA reads TGTGCCAGCAGCCGAACTCTACGTATACAGCCCCAGCATTTT. This sequence joins TRBV3-1 (or the pseudogene TRBV3-2) and TRBJ1-5, with D hard to call. Germline V gives CDR1 LGHDT, CDR2 YNNKEL (reference sequence). The CDR3 consists of 14 residues. V gave up 4 bases and J gave up 7 bases, with 14 bases separating them.

The rearrangement uses TRBV29-1 and TRBJ2-6; D not certain. This CDR3 has 14 amino acids. V lost 6 bases, J lost 0 bases, and 9 bases lay in between. CDR1 and CDR2 from the germline V gene are SQVTM and ANQGSEA. The CDR3 DNA follows: TGCAGCGTAGCCCCTAACTCTGGGGCCAACGTCCTGACTTTC. It is translated as CSVAPNSGANVLTF.

This clone was seen once. The rearrangement links TRBV7-8 to TRBJ1-5, with 8 bases aligning to TRBD1. In germline, CDR1 is SGHVS, CDR2 FQNEAQ. The CDR3 has 15 residues. Trimming took 3 bases from V and 2 from J; bases not matched to a gene: 3. The CDR3 DNA sequence: TGTGCCAGCAGCTTGACAGGGGTTGGCAATCAGCCCCAGCATTTT. This gives the protein CASSLTGVGNQPQHF.

This chain uses TRBV5-1 with TRBJ1-3; TRBD1 matches at 7 bases. Losses at the gene ends were 3 bases for V and 2 bases for J; bases not matched to a gene: 8. The CDR3 sequence is 16 residues long. CDR1 SGHRS and CDR2 YFSETQ come from the germline V gene. The CDR3 here is CASSSNRGVTGNTIYF. The CDR3 nucleotides read TGCGCCAGCAGCTCCAACAGGGGAGTCACTGGAAACACCATATATTTT.

The rearrangement joins TRBV21-1 to TRBJ2-1; no check of the table's D call, TRBD2, against the DNA was made. TRBV21-1 represents a pseudogene. The CDR3 consists of 17 residues. The chain's CDR3 is CAGPTKSGDENRAEQFF. The CDR3 DNA reads as TGTGCCGGCCCCACTAAGAGCGGGGACGAGAATAGGGCTGAGCAGTTCTTC.

The sample holds one count of this clone. The chain couples TRBV21-1 to TRBJ1-5. TRBV21-1 is a pseudogene locus. The CDR3 is 15 residues long. CDR3 DNA: TGTGCCAGCAGCAAAGGGAAGGGCCTCGAACAGCCCCAGCATTTT. Protein product: CASSKGKGLEQPQHF.

In nucleotides, the CDR3 is TGCGCCAGCAGCTTGTACGGGGGGGCGACAGATACGCAGTATTTT. It specifies CASSLYGGATDTQYF. The V and J genes are TRBV5-1 and TRBJ2-3, with TRBD2 matching over 8 bases. The V gene end was trimmed by 1 base and the J gene end by 3 bases; junction bases not matched to a gene: 4. CDR1 SGHRS and CDR2 YFSETQ come from the germline V gene. This CDR3 has 15 amino acids.

The chain is built from TRBV28 and TRBJ2-3; D gene uncertain. The CDR3 has 13 residues. The V gene's germline CDR1 is MDHEN and CDR2 SYDVKM. Trimming removed 2 bases from V and 6 bases from J, with 9 bases in between. The DNA of the CDR3 is TGTGCCAGCAGTTTAAGAGGCCCGGATACGCAGTATTTT. It translates to CASSLRGPDTQYF.

CDR3 nucleotides: TGCGCCAGCAGCCAAGAACAGCTCCCAATATACGAGCAGTACTTC. Its protein is CASSQEQLPIYEQYF. This chain connects TRBV4-1 to TRBJ2-7; D gene ambiguous. Germline lookup yields CDR1 MGHRA and CDR2 YSYEKL. Trimming pared 0 bases from V and 4 bases from J, leaving 13 bases between. This CDR3 is built from 15 residues.

The chain has TRBV9 and TRBJ2-5; D perhaps matches TRBD1 (6 bases). The germline gives CDR1 SGDLS, CDR2 YYNGEE. There are 13 residues in the CDR3. V was pared by 0 bases and J by 9 bases, with 12 bases between. CDR3 bases: TGTGCCAGCAGCGTAGCTACCTCAGGGGCCCAGTACTTC. Protein product: CASSVATSGAQYF.

The CDR3 nucleotides are TGTGCCAGCAGCCGCCGGGGACTAGCGGGCTTACCCAATGAGCAGTTCTTC. It codes for CASSRRGLAGLPNEQFF. The chain combines TRBV2 with TRBJ2-1, with 12 bases that match TRBD2. Germline CDR1 SNHLY, CDR2 FYNNEI. V lost 6 bases to trimming and J lost 6 bases; unmatched junction nucleotides: 12. The CDR3 sequence is 17 residues long.

This chain joins TRBV28 and TRBJ2-1; TRBD2 matches 9 bases. This CDR3 is built from 15 residues. CDR1 is MDHEN, CDR2 SYDVKM, per germline. V gave up 6 bases and J gave up 7 bases; unmatched junction bases: 10. The CDR3 reads CASSPLAGGRNEQFF. The CDR3 coding sequence is TGTGCCAGCAGCCCTTTGGCGGGGGGGCGTAATGAGCAGTTCTTC.

This chain uses TRBV6-5 with TRBJ2-1; TRBD1 aligns across 8 bases. The trim removed 6 bases at V and 3 bases at J, leaving 4 bases unmatched. This CDR3 has 14 residues. Germline V CDR1 and CDR2: MNHEY, SVGAGI. The CDR3 region has the DNA TGTGCCAGCAGCCTCGGACAGGGCTACAATGAGCAGTTCTTC. Protein product: CASSLGQGYNEQFF.

This sequence joins TRBV5-8 and TRBJ1-3, with no clear D. The CDR3 totals 11 residues. Per the germline V gene, CDR1 is SGHTS and CDR2 is YDEGEE. Trimming removed 0 bases from V and 15 bases from J, with 10 bases in between. DNA of the CDR3: TGTGCCAGCAGCTTGGACAGCCCCCCATATTTT. This gives the protein CASSLDSPPYF.

V is TRBV27 and J is TRBJ1-4, with a possible D match to TRBD1 (5 bases). CDR1 and CDR2 (germline): MNHEY, SMNVEV (reference sequence). Trimming cost V 6 bases and J 6 bases, with 17 bases left between them. The CDR3 covers 15 residues. The CDR3 loop is CASRGWASGDEKLFF. The CDR3 region has the DNA TGTGCCAGCAGGGGTTGGGCCTCGGGGGATGAAAAACTGTTTTTT.